What follows are 2 T cell receptor beta chains derived from one specimen sequenced in a study of early stage breast cancer tumors. Produced via immunoSEQ multiplex PCR; TCRdb's table is partial and in-frame only. This table has tens of thousands of clones, roughly 76% appearing once. The sequenced sample consisted of blood. All receptors come from a person aged 55 to 70 with breast cancer.

The rearrangement links TRBV7-9 to TRBJ2-3, with TRBD1 as a possible D gene (6 bases). Trimming cost V 2 bases and J 3 bases, with 12 bases left between them. There are 15 residues in the CDR3. Germline-derived CDR1 and CDR2 are SEHNR and FQNEAQ (reference sequence). The CDR3 here is CASSLMDSWTDTQYF. The CDR3, as DNA: TGTGCCAGCAGCTTAATGGACAGTTGGACAGATACGCAGTATTTT.

The chain is built from TRBV5-6 and TRBJ2-5, with 13 bases that match TRBD2. V lost 4 bases and J lost 9; bases outside the gene matches: 12. The CDR3 contains 16 residues. Germline CDR1 SGHDT, CDR2 YYEEEE. CDR3 nucleotides: TGTGCCAGCAGCCAGACTAGCGGGAGGCTTTTGGAGGCCCAGTACTTC. Translating gives CASSQTSGRLLEAQYF. The whole variable domain, remainder taken from reference TRBV5-6 and TRBJ2-5, is DAGVTQSPTHLIKTRGQQVTLRCSPKSGHDTVSWYQQALGQGPQFIFQYYEEEERQRGNFPDRFSGHQFPNYSSELNVNALLLGDSALYLCASSQTSGRLLEAQYFGPGTRLLVL.